These T cell receptor beta chains were read from a single sample in a study of Graves' ophthalmopathy and Graves' hyperthyroidism. Using its own MiXCR run on the multiplex PCR reads, TCRdb lists one record per CDR3 protein. The sample lists hundreds of thousands of distinct CDR3 sequences, 35% to 50% occurring once. Source material: peripheral blood. These receptors all come from an adult man with Graves' ophthalmopathy. CDR3s include the opening cysteine and the closing phenylalanine or tryptophan. D genes are given only for firm matches. Size tells how often a clone was seen (once, few, many) or the class of an expanded clone, and some rows leave it out.

length	size	D	V	J	CDR3	DNA
15	many	TRBD1	TRBV10-3	TRBJ1-5	CAISEGTGKSQPQHF	TGTGCCATCAGTGAGGGGACAGGGAAAAGTCAGCCCCAGCATTTT
14	once	NA	TRBV29-1	TRBJ2-7	CAWNPLGVRGEQYF	TGTGCCTGGAACCCCTTGGGGGTGCGTGGCGAGCAGTACTTC
13	NA	TRBD1	TRBV5-1	TRBJ1-4	CASSQGADEKLFF	TGTGCCAGCAGCCAGGGGGCGGATGAAAAACTGTTTTTT
13	NA	NA	TRBV5-6	TRBJ1-1	CASSRRSYTEAFF	TGTGCCAGCAGCCGTAGGTCCTACACTGAAGCTTTCTTT
11	NA	NA	TRBV2	TRBJ2-1	CASSGRNEQFF	TGTGCCAGCAGTGGGAGGAATGAGCAGTTCTTC
14	NA	NA	TRBV25-1	TRBJ1-5	CASNGQSDYQPQHF	TGTGCCAGCAACGGACAGTCCGACTATCAGCCCCAGCATTTT
12	many	NA	TRBV2	TRBJ2-7	CASTPVWYEQYF	TGTGCCAGCACCCCCGTGTGGTACGAGCAGTACTTC
13	few	NA	TRBV6-1	TRBJ1-2	CASSERVNYGYTF	TGTGCCAGCAGTGAAAGGGTTAACTATGGCTACACCTTC
14	once	NA	TRBV29-1	TRBJ1-1	CSGTTHLLNTEAFF	TGCAGCGGGACAACTCACCTTTTGAACACTGAAGCTTTCTTT
14	many	NA	TRBV24-1	TRBJ2-7	CATSDPADTYEQYF	TGTGCCACCAGTGATCCTGCAGATACCTACGAGCAGTACTTC
13	NA	NA	TRBV15	TRBJ2-2	CATSPNPAGELFF	TGTGCCACCAGCCCCAATCCCGCCGGGGAGCTGTTTTTT
15	NA	NA	TRBV20-1	TRBJ1-2	CSANPGTDHSRDYTF	TGCAGTGCTAATCCCGGGACGGATCATTCTCGGGACTACACCTTC
17	NA	TRBD2	TRBV5-1	TRBJ2-5	CASSSGLAGAGIETQYF	TGCGCCAGCAGCTCGGGACTAGCGGGCGCGGGAATCGAGACCCAGTACTTC
15	many	NA	TRBV19	TRBJ1-1	CASSIGSRSGTEAFF	TGTGCCAGTAGTATAGGTAGCAGATCGGGCACTGAAGCTTTCTTT
16	few	NA	TRBV6-5	TRBJ2-7	CASSYSGVGGPYEQYF	TGTGCCAGCAGTTACTCAGGCGTGGGAGGACCCTACGAGCAGTACTTC
16	NA	TRBD2	TRBV11-1	TRBJ2-7	CASRAPGLAVSYEQYF	TGTGCCAGCAGGGCCCCGGGACTAGCGGTCTCCTACGAGCAGTACTTC
13	NA	NA	TRBV25-1	TRBJ1-1	CASSETGPTEAFF	TGTGCCAGCAGTGAAACCGGGCCCACTGAAGCTTTCTTT
13	many	NA	TRBV20-1	TRBJ1-2	CSAEETGGYGYTF	TGCAGTGCAGAGGAGACAGGCGGTTATGGCTACACCTTC
14	NA	NA	TRBV7-9	TRBJ1-4	CASSLQGFGEKLFF	TGTGCCAGCAGCTTACAGGGATTTGGTGAAAAACTGTTTTTT
15	NA	NA	TRBV7-8	TRBJ2-3	CASSTGTTPTDTQYF	TGTGCCAGCAGCACCGGGACAACGCCCACAGATACGCAGTATTTT
15	many	TRBD2	TRBV10-2	TRBJ2-7	CASSDRTSVKPGQYF	TGCGCCAGCAGTGATAGGACTAGCGTCAAGCCAGGGCAGTACTTC
19	few	TRBD2	TRBV9	TRBJ2-7	CASSLTGTPTSGGSYEQYF	TGTGCCAGCAGCCTAACCGGGACACCAACTAGCGGGGGCTCCTACGAGCAGTACTTC
16	few	TRBD1	TRBV11-1	TRBJ1-4	CASRKTGFRANEKLFF	TGTGCCAGCAGAAAGACAGGGTTCCGGGCTAATGAAAAACTGTTTTTT